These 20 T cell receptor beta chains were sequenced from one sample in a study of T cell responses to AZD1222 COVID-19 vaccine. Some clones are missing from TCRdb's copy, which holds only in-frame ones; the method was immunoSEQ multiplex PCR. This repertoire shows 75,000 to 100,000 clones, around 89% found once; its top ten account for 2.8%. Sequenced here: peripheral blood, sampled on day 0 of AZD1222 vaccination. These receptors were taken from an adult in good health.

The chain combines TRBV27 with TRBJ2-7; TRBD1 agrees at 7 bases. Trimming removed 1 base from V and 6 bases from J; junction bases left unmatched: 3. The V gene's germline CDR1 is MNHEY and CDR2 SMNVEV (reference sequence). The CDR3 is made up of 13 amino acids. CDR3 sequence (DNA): TGTGCCAGCAGTTTATTCAACAGGGGCGAGCAGTACTTC. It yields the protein CASSLFNRGEQYF.

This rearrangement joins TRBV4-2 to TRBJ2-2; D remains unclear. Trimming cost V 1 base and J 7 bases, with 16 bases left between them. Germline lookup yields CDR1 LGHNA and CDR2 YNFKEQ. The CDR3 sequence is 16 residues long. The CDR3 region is CASSQVVRRGGGELFF. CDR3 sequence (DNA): TGTGCCAGCAGCCAAGTGGTCAGACGAGGCGGCGGGGAGCTGTTTTTT.

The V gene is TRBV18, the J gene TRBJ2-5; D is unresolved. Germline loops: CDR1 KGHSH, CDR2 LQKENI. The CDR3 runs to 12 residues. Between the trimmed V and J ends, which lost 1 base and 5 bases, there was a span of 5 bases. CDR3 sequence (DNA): TGTGCCAGCTCACCACTCGGGGAGACCCAGTACTTC. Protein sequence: CASSPLGETQYF.

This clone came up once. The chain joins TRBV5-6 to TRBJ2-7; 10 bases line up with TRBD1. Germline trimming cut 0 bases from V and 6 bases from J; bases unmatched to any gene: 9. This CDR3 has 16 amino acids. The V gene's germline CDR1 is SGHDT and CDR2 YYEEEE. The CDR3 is CASSLGMWDRGPEQYF. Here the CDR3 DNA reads TGTGCCAGCAGCTTGGGCATGTGGGACAGGGGACCCGAGCAGTACTTC.

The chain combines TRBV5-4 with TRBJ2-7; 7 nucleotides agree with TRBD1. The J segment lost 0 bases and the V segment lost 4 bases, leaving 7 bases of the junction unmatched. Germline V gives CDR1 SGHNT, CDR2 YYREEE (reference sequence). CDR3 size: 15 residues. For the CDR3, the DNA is TGTGCCAGCAGCCATCCGACAGGGAGCTCCTACGAGCAGTACTTC. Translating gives CASSHPTGSSYEQYF.

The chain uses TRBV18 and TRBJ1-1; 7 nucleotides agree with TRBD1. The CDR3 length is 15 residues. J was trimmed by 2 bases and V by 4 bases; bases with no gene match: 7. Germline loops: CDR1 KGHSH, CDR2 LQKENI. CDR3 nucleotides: TGTGCCAGCTCACTCTCCGGGACAGCTAACACTGAAGCTTTCTTT. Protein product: CASSLSGTANTEAFF. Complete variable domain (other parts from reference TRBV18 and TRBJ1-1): NAGVMQNPRHLVRRRGQEARLRCSPMKGHSHVYWYRQLPEEGLKFMVYLQKENIIDESGMPKERFSAEFPKEGPSILRIQQVVRGDSAAYFCASSLSGTANTEAFFGQGTRLTVV.

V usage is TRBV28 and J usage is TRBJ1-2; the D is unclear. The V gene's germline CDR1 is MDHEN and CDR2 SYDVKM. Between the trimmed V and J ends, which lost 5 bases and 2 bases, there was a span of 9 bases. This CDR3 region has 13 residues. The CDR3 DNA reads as TGTGCCAGCAGTCTGGACGAGAACTATGGCTACACCTTC. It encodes CASSLDENYGYTF.

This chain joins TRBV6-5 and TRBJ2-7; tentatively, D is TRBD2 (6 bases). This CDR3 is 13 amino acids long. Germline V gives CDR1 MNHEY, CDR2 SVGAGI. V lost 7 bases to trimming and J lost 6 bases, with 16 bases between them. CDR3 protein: CASMRLGFLEQYF. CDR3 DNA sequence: TGTGCCAGCATGAGACTAGGGTTCCTCGAGCAGTACTTC.

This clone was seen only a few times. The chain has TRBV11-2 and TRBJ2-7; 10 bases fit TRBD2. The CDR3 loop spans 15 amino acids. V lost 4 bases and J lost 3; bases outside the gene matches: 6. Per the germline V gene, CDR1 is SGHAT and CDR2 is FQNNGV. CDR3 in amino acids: CASSSTSSGSYEQYF. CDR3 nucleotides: TGTGCCAGCAGCTCGACATCTAGCGGGAGCTACGAGCAGTACTTC.

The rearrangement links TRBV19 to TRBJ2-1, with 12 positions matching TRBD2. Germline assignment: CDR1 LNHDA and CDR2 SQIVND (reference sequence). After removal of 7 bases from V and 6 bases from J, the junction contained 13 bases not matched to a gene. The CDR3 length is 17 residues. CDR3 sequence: CASTIRLAGGKINEQFF. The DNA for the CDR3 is TGTGCCAGTACGATCCGGCTAGCGGGAGGGAAGATCAATGAGCAGTTCTTC.

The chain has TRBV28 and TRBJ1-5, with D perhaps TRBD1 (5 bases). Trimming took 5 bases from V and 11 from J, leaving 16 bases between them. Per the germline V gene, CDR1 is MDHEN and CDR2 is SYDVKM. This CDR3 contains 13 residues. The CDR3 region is CASSPLPGQAQHF. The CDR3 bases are TGTGCCAGCAGTCCCCTTCCTGGACAAGCCCAGCATTTT.

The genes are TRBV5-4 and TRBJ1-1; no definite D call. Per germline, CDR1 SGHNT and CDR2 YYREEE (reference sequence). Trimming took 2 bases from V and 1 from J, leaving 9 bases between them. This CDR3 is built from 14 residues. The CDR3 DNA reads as TGTGCCAGCAGCTTATCGGTACAGAACACTGAAGCTTTCTTT. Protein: CASSLSVQNTEAFF. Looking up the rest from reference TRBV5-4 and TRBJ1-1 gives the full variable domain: ETGVTQSPTHLIKTRGQQVTLRCSSQSGHNTVSWYQQALGQGPQFIFQYYREEENGRGNFPPRFSGLQFPNYSSELNVNALELDDSALYLCASSLSVQNTEAFFGQGTRLTVV.

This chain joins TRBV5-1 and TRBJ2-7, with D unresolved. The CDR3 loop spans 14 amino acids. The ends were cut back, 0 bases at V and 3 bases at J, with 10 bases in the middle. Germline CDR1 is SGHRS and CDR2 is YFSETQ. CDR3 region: CASSLDTASYEQYF. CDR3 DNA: TGCGCCAGCAGCTTGGATACAGCTAGCTACGAGCAGTACTTC.

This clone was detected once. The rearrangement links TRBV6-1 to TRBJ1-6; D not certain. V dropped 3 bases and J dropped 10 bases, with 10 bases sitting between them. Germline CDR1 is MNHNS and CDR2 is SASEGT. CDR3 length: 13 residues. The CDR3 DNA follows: TGTGCCAGCAGTGATAGTGCTGTATCACCCCTCCACTTT. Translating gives CASSDSAVSPLHF.

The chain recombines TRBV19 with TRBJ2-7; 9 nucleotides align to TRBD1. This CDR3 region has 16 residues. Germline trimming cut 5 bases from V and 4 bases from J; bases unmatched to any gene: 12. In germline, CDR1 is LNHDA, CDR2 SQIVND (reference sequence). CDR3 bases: TGTGCCAGTAGTTTTTTGCCGGGACAGGGAGGATACGAGCAGTACTTC. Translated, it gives CASSFLPGQGGYEQYF.

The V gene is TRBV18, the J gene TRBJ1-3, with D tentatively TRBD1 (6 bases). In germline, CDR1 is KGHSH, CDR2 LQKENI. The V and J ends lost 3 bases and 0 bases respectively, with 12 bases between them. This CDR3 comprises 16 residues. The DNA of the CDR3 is TGTGCCAGCTCACCTCGCGGACAGCACTCTGGAAACACCATATATTTT. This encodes CASSPRGQHSGNTIYF. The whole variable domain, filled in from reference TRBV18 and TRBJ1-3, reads NAGVMQNPRHLVRRRGQEARLRCSPMKGHSHVYWYRQLPEEGLKFMVYLQKENIIDESGMPKERFSAEFPKEGPSILRIQQVVRGDSAAYFCASSPRGQHSGNTIYFGEGSWLTVV.

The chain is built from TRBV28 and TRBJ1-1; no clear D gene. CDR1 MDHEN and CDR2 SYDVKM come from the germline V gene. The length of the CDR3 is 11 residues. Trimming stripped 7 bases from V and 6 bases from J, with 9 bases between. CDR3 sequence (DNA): TGTGCCAGCATCTACAAAGCTGAAGCTTTCTTT. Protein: CASIYKAEAFF.

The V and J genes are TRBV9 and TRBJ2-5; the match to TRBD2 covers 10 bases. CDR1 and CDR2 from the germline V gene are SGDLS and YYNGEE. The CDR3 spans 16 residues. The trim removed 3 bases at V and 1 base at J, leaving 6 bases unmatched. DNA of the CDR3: TGTGCCAGCAGCGGGAAGCGGGAGGGGGGCCAAGAGACCCAGTACTTC. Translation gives CASSGKREGGQETQYF.

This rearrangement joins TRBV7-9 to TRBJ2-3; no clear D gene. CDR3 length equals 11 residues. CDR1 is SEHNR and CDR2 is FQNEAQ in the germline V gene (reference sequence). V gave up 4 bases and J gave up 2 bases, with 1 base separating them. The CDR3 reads CASSYTDTQYF. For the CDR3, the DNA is TGTGCCAGCAGCTACACAGATACGCAGTATTTT.

CDR3 amino acids: CASRGLGRGLNTEAFF. The CDR3, as DNA: TGCGCCAGCAGAGGTCTAGGGCGGGGATTGAACACTGAAGCTTTCTTT. The rearrangement joins TRBV5-1 to TRBJ1-1; D not certain. CDR1 SGHRS and CDR2 YFSETQ come from the germline V gene. The CDR3 sequence is 16 residues long. V was trimmed by 5 bases and J by 0 bases, leaving 17 bases between them.